This T cell receptor (beta chain) was recovered during a study of T cell responses to AZD1222 COVID-19 vaccine. Background on the study: Combined were second doses at about 4 or about 12 weeks. Findings and caveats of the study: The sample set comprised mostly white British donors with more females, and clonal diversity was possibly underestimated. Recipients of two AZD1222 doses showed rising Spike-specific TCR breadth and depth.

On this clone itself: The antigen is undetermined.

This table comes from immunoSEQ multiplex PCR, and its TCRdb copy is limited to in-frame clones, with some not included. The sample has some 120,000 clones, just under 95% seen once. V shed 3 bases and J 0 bases; nucleotides not matched to a gene: 11. The germline V gene encodes CDR1 SGHRS and CDR2 YFSETQ. This CDR3 is 18 amino acids long. This specimen consisted of peripheral blood, obtained on day 0 of AZD1222 vaccination. This chain connects TRBV5-1 to TRBJ1-1; 10 bases are shared with TRBD1. This TCR derives from an adult in good health. The CDR3 loop reads CASSWVPGTGDMNTEAFF. The CDR3 nucleotides are TGCGCCAGCAGCTGGGTCCCCGGGACAGGGGATATGAACACTGAAGCTTTCTTT.